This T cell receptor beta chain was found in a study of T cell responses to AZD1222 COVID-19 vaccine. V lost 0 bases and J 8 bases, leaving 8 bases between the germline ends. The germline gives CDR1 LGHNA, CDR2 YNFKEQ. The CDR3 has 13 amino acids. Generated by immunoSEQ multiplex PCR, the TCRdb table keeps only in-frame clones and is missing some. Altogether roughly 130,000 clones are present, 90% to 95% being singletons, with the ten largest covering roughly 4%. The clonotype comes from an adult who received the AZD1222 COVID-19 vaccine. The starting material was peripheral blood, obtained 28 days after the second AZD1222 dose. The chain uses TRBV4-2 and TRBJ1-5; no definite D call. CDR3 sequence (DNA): TGTGCCAGCAGCCAAGATTGGGGTGAGCCCCAGCATTTT. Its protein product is CASSQDWGEPQHF.